The 10 T cell receptor beta chains reported below all come from one sample, sequenced in a study of T cell responses to AZD1222 COVID-19 vaccine. The repertoire was sequenced with immunoSEQ multiplex PCR; TCRdb's copy has only in-frame clones and lacks some. Of roughly 120,000 clones listed, approximately 86% are singletons. The sample in question was peripheral blood, obtained 28 days after the second AZD1222 dose. These TCRs come from an adult who received the AZD1222 COVID-19 vaccine.

The chain has TRBV5-4 and TRBJ1-1; 7 bases match TRBD1. V lost 0 bases, J lost 2 bases, and 7 bases stayed unmatched. Germline lookup yields CDR1 SGHNT and CDR2 YYREEE (reference sequence). The CDR3 totals 16 residues. CDR3 sequence reads: CASSLDAGTANTEAFF. CDR3 bases: TGTGCCAGCAGCTTGGACGCAGGGACAGCCAACACTGAAGCTTTCTTT.

The V and J genes are TRBV5-8 and TRBJ2-1, with D hard to call. Germline V lookup: CDR1 SGHTS, CDR2 YDEGEE. Trimming shortened V by 6 bases and J by 1 base, and 11 bases separated the two germline ends. The CDR3 sequence is 14 residues long. For the CDR3, the DNA is TGTGCCAGCAAAGACACCCCGTCCTACAATGAGCAGTTCTTC. Translated, it gives CASKDTPSYNEQFF.

The chain is built from TRBV27 and TRBJ2-7, with TRBD2 matching 13 bases. This CDR3 is 16 amino acids long. CDR1 MNHEY and CDR2 SMNVEV come from the germline V gene (reference sequence). The V segment lost 6 bases and the J segment 2 bases; nucleotides outside the gene matches: 7. CDR3 residues: CASSTSGGALTYEQYF. In nucleotides, the CDR3 is TGTGCCAGCAGCACTAGCGGGGGGGCCCTAACCTACGAGCAGTACTTC.

The CDR3 here is CASCDSNQPQHF. CDR3 bases: TGTGCCAGCTGTGACAGTAATCAGCCCCAGCATTTT. The V and J genes are TRBV6-6 and TRBJ1-5; tentative D call: TRBD1 (5 bases). Deletions cut 8 bases from V and 4 bases from J, with 9 bases between. CDR1 MNHNY and CDR2 SVGAGI come from the germline V gene (reference sequence). The CDR3 is made up of 12 amino acids.

This chain connects TRBV4-1 to TRBJ1-5; unclear D gene. The CDR3 runs to 17 residues. The germline CDR1 and CDR2 sequences are MGHRA and YSYEKL. V shed 0 bases and J shed 2 bases, with 14 bases lying between them. This chain's CDR3 is CASSQEWRVEGNQPQHF. In DNA form, the CDR3 reads TGCGCCAGCAGCCAAGAGTGGAGGGTCGAGGGCAATCAGCCCCAGCATTTT.

The gene calls are TRBV7-8 and TRBJ1-6, with a weak D call TRBD1 (5 bases). This CDR3 region has 15 residues. V gave up 6 bases and J gave up 7 bases, with 16 bases separating them. The germline gives CDR1 SGHVS, CDR2 FQNEAQ. The CDR3 loop is CASRKTGTVNSPLHF. The CDR3 nucleotides read TGTGCCAGCAGAAAAACCGGGACGGTAAATTCACCCCTCCACTTT.

V gene TRBV4-1 combines with J gene TRBJ2-7; perhaps TRBD1 as D (6 bases). The CDR3 has 17 residues. CDR1 and CDR2 from the germline V gene are MGHRA and YSYEKL. V lost 4 bases and J lost 5, with 24 bases in between. The CDR3 coding sequence is TGCGCCAGCAGCCGAATCCTTGGACAGATGGCCGGCCACGAGCAGTACTTC. It yields the protein CASSRILGQMAGHEQYF.

In this sample, this clone turned up a few times. The rearrangement uses TRBV28 and TRBJ2-1; tentatively, D is TRBD1 (6 bases). The CDR3 spans 14 residues. Deletions cut 5 bases from V and 7 bases from J, with 15 bases between. Looked up from germline, CDR1 is MDHEN and CDR2 is SYDVKM. CDR3 protein: CASSGHPDRNEQFF. The DNA of the CDR3 is TGTGCCAGCAGTGGGCACCCCGACAGGAATGAGCAGTTCTTC.

The chain has TRBV6-5 and TRBJ2-1, with D maybe TRBD2 (5 bases). This CDR3 has 13 amino acids. Germline V lookup: CDR1 MNHEY, CDR2 SVGAGI. V was cut by 6 bases and J by 6 bases, with 12 bases left in between. CDR3 bases: TGTGCCAGCAGGCAACTAGGTTCCAATGAGCAGTTCTTC. It encodes CASRQLGSNEQFF.

The chain couples TRBV7-8 to TRBJ1-1, with D uncertain. Trimming pared 3 bases from V and 1 base from J, leaving 6 bases between. The CDR3 consists of 13 residues. Germline-derived CDR1 and CDR2 are SGHVS and FQNEAQ. The CDR3 DNA follows: TGTGCCAGCAGCTTCCGGCAGAACACTGAAGCTTTCTTT. Protein product: CASSFRQNTEAFF. The variable domain in full, with the rest retrieved from reference TRBV7-8 and TRBJ1-1, is GAGVSQSPRYKVAKRGQDVALRCDPISGHVSLFWYQQALGQGPEFLTYFQNEAQLDKSGLPSDRFFAERPEGSVSTLKIQRTQQEDSAVYLCASSFRQNTEAFFGQGTRLTVV.